This entry lists 3 T cell receptor beta chains sequenced from one sample in a study of blood T cell repertoires in COVID-19. The protocol was immunoSEQ multiplex PCR, while the TCRdb copy is restricted to in-frame clones and leaves out a portion. The table records 180,000 or so clones, 80% of them present only once. Sequenced sample: PBMCs or T cells enriched from blood (not recorded which). The receptors come from a man aged 55 to 70 who had been exposed to COVID-19.

The chain carries TRBV18 and TRBJ2-5; D gene ambiguous. Germline V gene sequence: CDR1 KGHSH, CDR2 LQKENI. The V end was cut by 1 base, the J end by 1 base, with 7 bases between. The length of the CDR3 is 14 residues. CDR3 DNA: TGTGCCAGCTCACCACGCCAGATCCAAGAGACCCAGTACTTC. It translates to CASSPRQIQETQYF.

The table lists this clone with a few counts. The chain is built from TRBV10-1 and TRBJ1-5; the match to TRBD1 covers 7 bases. The germline V gene has CDR1 WNHNN and CDR2 SYGVQD (reference sequence). Trimming took 9 bases from V and 0 from J; bases not matched to a gene: 2. The CDR3 spans 13 residues. The CDR3 nucleotides are TGCGCCAGACAGGGGAATAGCAATCAGCCCCAGCATTTT. This gives the protein CARQGNSNQPQHF.

The V and J genes are TRBV14 and TRBJ1-1; a possible D gene is TRBD1 (6 bases). Between the trimmed V and J ends, which lost 4 bases and 4 bases, there was a span of 13 bases. The CDR3 covers 14 residues. Looked up from germline, CDR1 is SGHDN and CDR2 is FVKESK. DNA for the CDR3: TGTGCCAGCAGCCCCACAGGGCGAGGCACTGAAGCTTTCTTT. Its translation: CASSPTGRGTEAFF.